This TCR beta chain was identified during a study of shared clonotypes between healthy human individuals. General study points: Read depth was anticipated to influence clonotype sharing among donors. Limited genetic and exposure-history diversity came from having few donors.

Sequencing was at deep level. Ten immunoSEQ deep assay plates held the unsorted PBMC DNA. Some clones are missing from TCRdb's copy, which holds only in-frame ones; the method was immunoSEQ multiplex PCR. The data contain approximately 460,000 clones, around 77% of them seen just once; the ten biggest clones take up more than 10%. Germline loops: CDR1 SGHTA, CDR2 FQGNSA. The CDR3 loop spans 14 amino acids. The V end was cut by 2 bases, the J end by 3 bases, with 7 bases between. As regards this clone: What it binds is unknown.

The gene calls are TRBV7-2 and TRBJ2-2, with D unresolved. Sequencing input: PBMCs. This TCR was recovered from a woman aged 40-49 years in good health. Some clones in this sample may be carry-over from other donors' samples. The CDR3 coding sequence is TGTGCCAGCAGCTTAAGCAGAGACACCGGGGAGCTGTTTTTT. Translation gives CASSLSRDTGELFF.